This T cell receptor (beta chain) originates from a study of OX40 agonist ivuxolimab in advanced cancers. Study details: Partial responses occurred in three patients (one hepatocellular carcinoma, two cutaneous melanoma). Study-wide findings and caveats: In the 0.1 to 3.0 mg/kg range, CD4+ and CD8+ blood T cells had expanded clonally by week 6. The antigen specificity of the peripheral T cells (those that were expanded) was not determined. Clonal expansion among partial responders at 0.1-3.0 mg/kg ranked near the lowest.

The method was immunoSEQ multiplex PCR; TCRdb's version includes in-frame clones alone and lacks a portion of them. The sample lists 35,000 to 40,000 clones; more than 75% were seen once. This clone has just one count. The antigen is undetermined. The V and J ends lost 6 bases and 2 bases respectively, with 10 bases between them. This CDR3 comprises 14 residues. The germline V gene encodes CDR1 MNHEY and CDR2 SMNVEV (reference sequence). The origin of this receptor is an adult with an advanced solid tumor such as melanoma, head and neck, liver or kidney cancer. The specimen was CD4+ or CD8+ T cells sorted from blood, collected in a trial of the OX40 agonist ivuxolimab. The chain joins TRBV27 to TRBJ2-2, with a weak D call TRBD1 (6 bases). For the CDR3, the DNA is TGTGCCAGCAGCCTACAGGGTAACACCGGGGAGCTGTTTTTT. As protein: CASSLQGNTGELFF.